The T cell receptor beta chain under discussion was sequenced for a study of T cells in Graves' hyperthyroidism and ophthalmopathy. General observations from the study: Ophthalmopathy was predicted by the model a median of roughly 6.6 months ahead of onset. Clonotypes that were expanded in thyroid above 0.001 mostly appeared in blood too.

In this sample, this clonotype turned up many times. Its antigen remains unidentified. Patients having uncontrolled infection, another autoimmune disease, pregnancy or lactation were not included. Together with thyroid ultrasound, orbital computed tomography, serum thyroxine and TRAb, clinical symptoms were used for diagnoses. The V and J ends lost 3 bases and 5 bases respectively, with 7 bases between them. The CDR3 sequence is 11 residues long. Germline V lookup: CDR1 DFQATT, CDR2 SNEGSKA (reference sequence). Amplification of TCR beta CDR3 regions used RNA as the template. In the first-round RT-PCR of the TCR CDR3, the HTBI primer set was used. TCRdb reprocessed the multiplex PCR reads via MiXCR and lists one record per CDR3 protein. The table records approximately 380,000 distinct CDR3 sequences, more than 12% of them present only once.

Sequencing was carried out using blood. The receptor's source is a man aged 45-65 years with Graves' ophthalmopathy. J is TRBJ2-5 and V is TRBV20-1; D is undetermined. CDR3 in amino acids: CSASVRETQYF. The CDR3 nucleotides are TGCAGTGCTAGTGTTCGGGAGACCCAGTACTTC.